This TCR beta chain was observed in a study of blood T cell repertoires in COVID-19. Study summary: From the United States, Italy and Spain came samples of acute and convalescent COVID-19.

With 3 bases removed from V and 3 bases from J, the gap between germline ends came to 14 bases. The CDR3 totals 15 residues. Germline V gives CDR1 SGHKS, CDR2 YYEKEE (reference sequence). Sequencing was performed with immunoSEQ multiplex PCR; in TCRdb, only in-frame clones are kept and a portion is missing. The sample includes 200,000 to 250,000 clones, 85% to 90% seen only once; the top ten take around 2.9%. Source material: peripheral blood. This TCR derives from a woman aged 55 to 70 with acute or convalescent COVID-19. The chain combines TRBV5-5 with TRBJ2-3; TRBD2 is a possible D gene (5 bases). In DNA, the CDR3 is TGTGCCAGCAGCTCCATTCTAGCCCTAACAGATACGCAGTATTTT. This sequence encodes CASSSILALTDTQYF.